The entry below describes one T cell receptor beta chain. Germline-derived CDR1 and CDR2 are MGHRA and YSYEKL. This CDR3 has 16 residues. The J segment lost 4 bases and the V segment lost 3 bases, leaving 8 bases of the junction unmatched. This sample stems from a study of T cell changes during pregnancy in multiple sclerosis. Clones were sequenced by immunoSEQ multiplex PCR, and TCRdb holds only the in-frame ones, with some missing. The sample consists of under 90,000 clones, 94% of them appearing once. The sample here was peripheral blood, taken in the second trimester of pregnancy. The source of this sequence is a female donor in good health, enrolled as a control in a pregnancy study. The V gene is TRBV4-1, the J gene TRBJ2-3; TRBD1 agrees at 9 bases. The CDR3 DNA reads as TGCGCCAGCAGCCAGACTAACAGGGGGCTTGCAGATACGCAGTATTTT. It yields the protein CASSQTNRGLADTQYF.